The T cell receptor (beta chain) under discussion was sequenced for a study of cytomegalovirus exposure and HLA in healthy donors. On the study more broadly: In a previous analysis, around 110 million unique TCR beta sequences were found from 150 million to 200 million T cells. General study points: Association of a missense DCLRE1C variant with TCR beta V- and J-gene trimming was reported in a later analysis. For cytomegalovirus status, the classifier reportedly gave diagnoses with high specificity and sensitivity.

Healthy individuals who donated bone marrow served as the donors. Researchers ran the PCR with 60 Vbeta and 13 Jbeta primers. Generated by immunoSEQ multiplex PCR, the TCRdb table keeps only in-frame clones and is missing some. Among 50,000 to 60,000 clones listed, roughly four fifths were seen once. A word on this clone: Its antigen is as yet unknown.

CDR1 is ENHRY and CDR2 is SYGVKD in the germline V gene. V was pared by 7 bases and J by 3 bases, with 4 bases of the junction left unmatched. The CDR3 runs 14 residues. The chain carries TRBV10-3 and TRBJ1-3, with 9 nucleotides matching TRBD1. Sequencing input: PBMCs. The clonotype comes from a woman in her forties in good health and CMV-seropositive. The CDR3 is CAITPDRGGNTIYF. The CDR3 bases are TGTGCCATCACCCCGGACAGGGGTGGAAACACCATATATTTT.